This T cell receptor (beta chain) was found in a study of yellow fever vaccine responses in identical twins. Study-level points and caveats: Twins' vaccine T cell response reportedly gave the appearance of partial convergence and partial personalization.

With regard to this clonotype: Its antigen is undetermined.

TCRdb reanalysed the RT-PCR reads using MiXCR and keeps one entry per CDR3 protein. Here the sample spans roughly 3,500 distinct CDR3 sequences, around 87% being singletons. This CDR3 is 13 amino acids long. From germline, CDR1 is KGHSH and CDR2 LQKENI. V shed 6 bases and J 2 bases; nucleotides not matched to a gene: 3. The rearrangement joins TRBV18 to TRBJ1-1, with 7 bases aligning to TRBD1. Specimen: T cells from blood (PBMCs), unsorted or a sorted subset (not recorded which), collected before or after yellow fever vaccination (not recorded which). This sequence was found in a woman aged 18-29 years who received the yellow fever vaccine. The CDR3 DNA follows: TGTGCCAGCTCTGGACAGGTAAACACTGAAGCTTTCTTT. This encodes CASSGQVNTEAFF.